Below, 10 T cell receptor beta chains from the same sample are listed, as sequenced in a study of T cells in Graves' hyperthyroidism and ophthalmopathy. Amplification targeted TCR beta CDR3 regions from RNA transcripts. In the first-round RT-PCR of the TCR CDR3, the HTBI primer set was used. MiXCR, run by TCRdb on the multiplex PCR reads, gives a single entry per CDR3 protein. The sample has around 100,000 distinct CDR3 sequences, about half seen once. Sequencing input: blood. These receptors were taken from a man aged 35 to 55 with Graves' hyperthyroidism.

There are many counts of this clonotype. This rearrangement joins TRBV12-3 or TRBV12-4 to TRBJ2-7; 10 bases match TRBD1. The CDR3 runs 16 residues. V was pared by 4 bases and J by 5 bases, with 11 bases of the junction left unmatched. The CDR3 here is CASSSPQRDRGHEQYF. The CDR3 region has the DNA TGTGCCAGCAGTTCCCCCCAACGGGACAGGGGCCACGAGCAGTACTTC.

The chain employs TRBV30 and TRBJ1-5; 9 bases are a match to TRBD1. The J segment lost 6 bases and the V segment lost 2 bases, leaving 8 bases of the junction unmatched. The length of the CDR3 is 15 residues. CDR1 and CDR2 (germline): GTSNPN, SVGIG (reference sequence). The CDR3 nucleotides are TGTGCCTGGAGTAGGGGACAGGGAATAGCTCAGCCCCAGCATTTT. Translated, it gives CAWSRGQGIAQPQHF. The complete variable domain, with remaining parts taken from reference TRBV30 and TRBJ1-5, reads SQTIHQWPATLVQPVGSPLSLECTVEGTSNPNLYWYRQAAGRGLQLLFYSVGIGQISSEVPQNLSASRPQDRQFILSSKKLLLSDSGFYLCAWSRGQGIAQPQHFGDGTRLSIL.

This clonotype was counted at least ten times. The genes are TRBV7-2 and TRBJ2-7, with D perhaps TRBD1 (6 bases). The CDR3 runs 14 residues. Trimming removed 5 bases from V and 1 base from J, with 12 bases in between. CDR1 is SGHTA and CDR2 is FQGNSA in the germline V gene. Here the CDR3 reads CASSRYRDSYEQYF. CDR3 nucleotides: TGTGCCAGCAGCCGTTACAGGGATTCCTACGAGCAGTACTTC.

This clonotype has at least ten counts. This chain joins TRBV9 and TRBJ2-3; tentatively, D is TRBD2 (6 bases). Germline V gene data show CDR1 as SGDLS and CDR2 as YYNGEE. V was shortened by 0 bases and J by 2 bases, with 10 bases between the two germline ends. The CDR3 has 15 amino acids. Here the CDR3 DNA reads TGTGCCAGCAGCGTAGGCGGGGAATTCACAGATACGCAGTATTTT. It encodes CASSVGGEFTDTQYF.

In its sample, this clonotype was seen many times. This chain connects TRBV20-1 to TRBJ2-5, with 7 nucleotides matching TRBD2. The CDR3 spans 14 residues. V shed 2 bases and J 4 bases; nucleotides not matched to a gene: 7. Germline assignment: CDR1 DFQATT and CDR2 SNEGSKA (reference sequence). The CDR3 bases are TGCAGTGCTAGATCGAGACTAGCCGGAGAGACCCAGTACTTC. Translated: CSARSRLAGETQYF.

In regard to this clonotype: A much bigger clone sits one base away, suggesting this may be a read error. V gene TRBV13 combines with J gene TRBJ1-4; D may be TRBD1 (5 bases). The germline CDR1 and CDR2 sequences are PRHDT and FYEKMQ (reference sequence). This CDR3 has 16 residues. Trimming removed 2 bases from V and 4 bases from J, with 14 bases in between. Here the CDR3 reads CASSLTPKGDNEKLFF. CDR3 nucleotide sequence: TGTGCCAGCAGCTTAACCCCCAAAGGGGATAATGAAAAACTGTTTTTT.

The CDR3: CSATTGGGNEKLFF. CDR3 DNA sequence: TGCAGTGCTACGACAGGGGGGGGTAATGAAAAACTGTTTTTT. The chain is built from TRBV20-1 and TRBJ1-4; 9 bases match TRBD1. The CDR3 loop spans 14 amino acids. V gave up 4 bases and J gave up 4 bases; unmatched junction bases: 4. Germline CDR1 is DFQATT and CDR2 is SNEGSKA (reference sequence).

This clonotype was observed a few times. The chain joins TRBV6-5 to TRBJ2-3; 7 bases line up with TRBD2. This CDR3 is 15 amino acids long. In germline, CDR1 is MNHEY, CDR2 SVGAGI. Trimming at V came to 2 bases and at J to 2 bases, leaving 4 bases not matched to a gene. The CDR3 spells CASSYGGGNTDTQYF. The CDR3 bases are TGTGCCAGCAGTTACGGGGGGGGGAACACAGATACGCAGTATTTT.

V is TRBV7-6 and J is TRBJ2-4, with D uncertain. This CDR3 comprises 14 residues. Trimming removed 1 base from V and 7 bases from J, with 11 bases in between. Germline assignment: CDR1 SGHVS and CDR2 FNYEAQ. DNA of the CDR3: TGTGCCAGCAGCTTAGGGTCTGTGGAGAACATTCAGTACTTC. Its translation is CASSLGSVENIQYF.

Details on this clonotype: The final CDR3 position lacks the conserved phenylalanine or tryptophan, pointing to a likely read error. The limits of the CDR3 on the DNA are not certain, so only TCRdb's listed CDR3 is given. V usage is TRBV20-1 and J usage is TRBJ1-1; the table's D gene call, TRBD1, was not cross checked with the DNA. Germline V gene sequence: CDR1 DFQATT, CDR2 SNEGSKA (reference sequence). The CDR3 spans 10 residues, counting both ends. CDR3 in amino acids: CSASAQGAFY.